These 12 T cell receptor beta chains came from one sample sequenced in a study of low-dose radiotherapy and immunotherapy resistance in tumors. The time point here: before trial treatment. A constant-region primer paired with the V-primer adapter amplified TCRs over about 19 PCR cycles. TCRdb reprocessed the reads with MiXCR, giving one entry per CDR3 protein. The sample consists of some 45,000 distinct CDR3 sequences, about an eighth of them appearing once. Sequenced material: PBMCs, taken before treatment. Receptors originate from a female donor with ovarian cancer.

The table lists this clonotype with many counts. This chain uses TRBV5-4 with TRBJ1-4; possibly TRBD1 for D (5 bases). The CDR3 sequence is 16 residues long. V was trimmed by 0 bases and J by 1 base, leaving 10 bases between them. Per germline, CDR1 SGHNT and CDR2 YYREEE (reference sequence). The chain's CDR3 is CASSLGRDGTNEKLFF. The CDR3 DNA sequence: TGTGCCAGCAGCTTGGGGAGGGACGGAACTAATGAAAAACTGTTTTTT.

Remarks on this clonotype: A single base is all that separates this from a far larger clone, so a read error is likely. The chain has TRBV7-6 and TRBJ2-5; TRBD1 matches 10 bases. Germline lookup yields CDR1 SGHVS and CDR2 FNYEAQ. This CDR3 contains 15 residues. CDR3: CAGSWGTGELETQYF. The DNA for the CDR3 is TGTGCCGGCAGCTGGGGGACAGGGGAATTGGAGACCCAGTACTTC.

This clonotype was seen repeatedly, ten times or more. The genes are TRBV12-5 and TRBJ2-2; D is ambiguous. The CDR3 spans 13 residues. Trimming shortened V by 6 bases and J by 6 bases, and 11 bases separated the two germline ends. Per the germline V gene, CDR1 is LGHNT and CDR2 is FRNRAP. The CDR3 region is CASGREMAGELFF. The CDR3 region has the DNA TGTGCTAGTGGACGCGAGATGGCCGGGGAGCTGTTTTTT.

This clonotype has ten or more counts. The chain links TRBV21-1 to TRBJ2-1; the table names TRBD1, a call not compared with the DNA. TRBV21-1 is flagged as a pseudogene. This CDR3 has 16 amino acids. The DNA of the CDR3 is TGTGCCAGCAGCAATACACCGGGATGGGGACACAATGAGCAGTTCTTC. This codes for CASSNTPGWGHNEQFF.

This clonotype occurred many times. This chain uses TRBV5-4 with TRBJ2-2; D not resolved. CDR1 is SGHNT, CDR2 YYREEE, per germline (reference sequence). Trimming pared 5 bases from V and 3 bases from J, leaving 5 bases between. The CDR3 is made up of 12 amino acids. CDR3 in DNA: TGTGCCAGCAGTGAACACACCGGGGAGCTGTTTTTT. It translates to CASSEHTGELFF.

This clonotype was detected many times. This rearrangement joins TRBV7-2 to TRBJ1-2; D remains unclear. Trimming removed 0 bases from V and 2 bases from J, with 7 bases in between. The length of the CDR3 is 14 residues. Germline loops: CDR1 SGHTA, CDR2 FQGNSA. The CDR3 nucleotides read TGTGCCAGCAGCTTAGCAGCCAGAAACTATGGCTACACCTTC. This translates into CASSLAARNYGYTF.

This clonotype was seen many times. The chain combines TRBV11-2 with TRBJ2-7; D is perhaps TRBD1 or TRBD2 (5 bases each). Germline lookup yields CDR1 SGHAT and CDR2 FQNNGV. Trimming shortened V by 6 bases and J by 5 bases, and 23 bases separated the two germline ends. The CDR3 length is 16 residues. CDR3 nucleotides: TGTGCCAGCAGTCCAACAGGACTCCCTGGGGGACACGAGCAGTACTTC. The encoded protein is CASSPTGLPGGHEQYF.

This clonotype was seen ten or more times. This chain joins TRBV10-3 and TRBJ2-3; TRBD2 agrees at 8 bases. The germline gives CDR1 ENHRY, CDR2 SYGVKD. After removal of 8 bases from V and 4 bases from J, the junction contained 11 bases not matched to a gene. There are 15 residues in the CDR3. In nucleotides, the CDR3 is TGTGCCATCTCTCCGGGCGGGGGGAACGCAGATACGCAGTATTTT. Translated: CAISPGGGNADTQYF.

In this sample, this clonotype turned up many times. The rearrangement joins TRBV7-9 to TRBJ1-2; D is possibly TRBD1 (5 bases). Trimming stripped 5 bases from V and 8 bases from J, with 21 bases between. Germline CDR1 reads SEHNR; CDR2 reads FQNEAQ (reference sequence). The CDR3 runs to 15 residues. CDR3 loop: CASSPPRSGFLGYTF. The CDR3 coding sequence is TGTGCCAGCAGCCCTCCGAGGTCAGGGTTCTTGGGCTACACCTTC.

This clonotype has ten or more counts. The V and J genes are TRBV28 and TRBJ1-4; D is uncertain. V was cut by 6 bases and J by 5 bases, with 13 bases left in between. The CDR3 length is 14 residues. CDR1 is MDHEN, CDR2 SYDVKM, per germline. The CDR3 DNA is TGTGCCAGCAGAGTCAGCGGGTCAAATGAAAAACTGTTTTTT. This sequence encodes CASRVSGSNEKLFF.

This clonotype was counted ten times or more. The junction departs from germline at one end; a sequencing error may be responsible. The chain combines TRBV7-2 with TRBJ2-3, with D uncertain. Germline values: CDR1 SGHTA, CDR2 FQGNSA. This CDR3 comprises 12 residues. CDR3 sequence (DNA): TGTGCCAGCAGCCGCCTTTCAGATACTCAGTATTTT. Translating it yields CASSRLSDTQYF.

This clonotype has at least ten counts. The CDR3 loop reads CASGKTGSSYNEQFF. CDR3 DNA sequence: TGTGCCAGCGGGAAAACGGGTAGCTCCTACAATGAGCAGTTCTTC. The chain joins TRBV3-1 to TRBJ2-1; the D is unclear. Germline CDR1 and CDR2: LGHDT and YNNKEL (reference sequence). The CDR3 has 15 residues. The V gene lost 8 bases and the J gene lost 0 bases, with 14 bases spanning the gap.